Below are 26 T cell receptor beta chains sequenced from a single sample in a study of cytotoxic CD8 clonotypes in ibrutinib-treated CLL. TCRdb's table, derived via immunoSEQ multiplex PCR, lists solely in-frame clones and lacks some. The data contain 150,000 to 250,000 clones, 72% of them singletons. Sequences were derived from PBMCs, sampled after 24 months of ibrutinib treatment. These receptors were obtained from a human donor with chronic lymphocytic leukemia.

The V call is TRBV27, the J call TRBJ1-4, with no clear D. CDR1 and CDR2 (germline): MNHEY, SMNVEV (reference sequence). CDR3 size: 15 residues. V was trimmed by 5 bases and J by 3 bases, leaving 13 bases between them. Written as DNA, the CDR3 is TGTGCCAGCAGTCCTGTCGGAACTTCTAATGAAAAACTGTTTTTT. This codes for CASSPVGTSNEKLFF.

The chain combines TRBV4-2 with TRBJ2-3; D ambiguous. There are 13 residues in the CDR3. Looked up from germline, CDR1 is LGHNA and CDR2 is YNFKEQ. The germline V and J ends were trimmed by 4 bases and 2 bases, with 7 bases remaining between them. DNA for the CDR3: TGTGCCAGCAGCCTTGGATACACAGATACGCAGTATTTT. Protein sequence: CASSLGYTDTQYF.

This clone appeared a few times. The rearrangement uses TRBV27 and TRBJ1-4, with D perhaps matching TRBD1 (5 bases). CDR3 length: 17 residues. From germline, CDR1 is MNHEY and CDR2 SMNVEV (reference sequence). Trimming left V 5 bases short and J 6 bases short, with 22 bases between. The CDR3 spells CASSPPLIGGEDEKLFF. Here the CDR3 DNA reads TGTGCCAGCAGTCCACCGCTTATAGGAGGGGAGGATGAAAAACTGTTTTTT. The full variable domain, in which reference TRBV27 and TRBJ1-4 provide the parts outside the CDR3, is EAQVTQNPRYLITVTGKKLTVTCSQNMNHEYMSWYRQDPGLGLRQIYYSMNVEVTDKGDVPEGYKVSRKEKRNFPLILESPSPNQTSLYFCASSPPLIGGEDEKLFFGSGTQLSVL.

The CDR3 DNA reads TGTGCCAGCACAACTGGCCGGGACTACTCTGTCTACAATGAGCAGTTCTTC. The encoded protein is CASTTGRDYSVYNEQFF. The chain links TRBV9 to TRBJ2-1; 7 nucleotides line up with TRBD2. V dropped 6 bases and J dropped 3; count of bases not matched to a gene: 15. This CDR3 is 17 amino acids long. Germline CDR1 SGDLS, CDR2 YYNGEE. Drawing the rest from reference TRBV9 and TRBJ2-1, the complete variable domain is DSGVTQTPKHLITATGQRVTLRCSPRSGDLSVYWYQQSLDQGLQFLIQYYNGEERAKGNILERFSAQQFPDLHSELNLSSLELGDSALYFCASTTGRDYSVYNEQFFGPGTRLTVL.

This CDR3 reads CASSTPGSANEKLFF. CDR3 DNA: TGTGCCAGCAGTACCCCGGGCAGCGCTAATGAAAAACTGTTTTTT. The genes are TRBV27 and TRBJ1-4, with D unclear. In germline, CDR1 is MNHEY, CDR2 SMNVEV (reference sequence). Trimming stripped 5 bases from V and 3 bases from J, with 13 bases between. The CDR3 has 15 amino acids.

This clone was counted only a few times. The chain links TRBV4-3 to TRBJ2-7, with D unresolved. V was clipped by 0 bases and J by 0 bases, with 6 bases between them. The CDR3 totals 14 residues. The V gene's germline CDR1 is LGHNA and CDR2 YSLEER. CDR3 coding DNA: TGCGCCAGCAGCCAAGAGATAAACTCCTACGAGCAGTACTTC. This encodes CASSQEINSYEQYF.

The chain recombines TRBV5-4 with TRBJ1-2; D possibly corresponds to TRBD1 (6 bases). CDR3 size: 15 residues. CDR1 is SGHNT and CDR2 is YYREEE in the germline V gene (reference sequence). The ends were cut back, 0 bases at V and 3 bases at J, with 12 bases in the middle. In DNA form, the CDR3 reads TGTGCCAGCAGCTTGGTTAGGTCAGGGGACTATGGCTACACCTTC. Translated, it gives CASSLVRSGDYGYTF.

In DNA, the CDR3 is TGTGCCATCAGTGAATCGACGGGTTATGGCTACACCTTC. It is translated as CAISESTGYGYTF. The chain employs TRBV10-3 and TRBJ1-2, with unresolved D. Trimming shortened V by 3 bases and J by 5 bases, and 10 bases separated the two germline ends. Germline V gene data show CDR1 as ENHRY and CDR2 as SYGVKD. The CDR3 sequence is 13 residues long.

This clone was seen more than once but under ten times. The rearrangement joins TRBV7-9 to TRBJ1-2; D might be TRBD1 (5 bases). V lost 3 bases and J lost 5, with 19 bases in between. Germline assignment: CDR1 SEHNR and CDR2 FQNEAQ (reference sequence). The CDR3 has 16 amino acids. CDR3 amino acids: CASSFGAGSLVYGYTF. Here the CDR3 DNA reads TGTGCCAGCAGCTTTGGGGCAGGGAGCCTGGTGTATGGCTACACCTTC.

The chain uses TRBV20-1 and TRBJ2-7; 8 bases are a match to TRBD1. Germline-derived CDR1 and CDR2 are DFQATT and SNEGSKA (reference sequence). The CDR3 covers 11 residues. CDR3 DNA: TGCAAGGTAGGACAGGGCCACGAGCAGTACTTC. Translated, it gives CKVGQGHEQYF.

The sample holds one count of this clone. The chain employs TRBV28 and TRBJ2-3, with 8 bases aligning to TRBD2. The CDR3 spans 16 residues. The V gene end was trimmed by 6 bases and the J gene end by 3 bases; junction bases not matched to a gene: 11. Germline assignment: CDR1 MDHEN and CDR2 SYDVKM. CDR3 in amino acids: CASSPPMGGRTDTQYF. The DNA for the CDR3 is TGTGCCAGCAGCCCCCCCATGGGCGGGAGGACAGATACGCAGTATTTT.

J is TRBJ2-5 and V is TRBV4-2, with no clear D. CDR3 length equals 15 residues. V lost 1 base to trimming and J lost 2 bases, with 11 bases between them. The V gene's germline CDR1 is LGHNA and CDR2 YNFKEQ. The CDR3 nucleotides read TGTGCCAGCAGCCAAGGCGCGAGGTGGCAAGAGACCCAGTACTTC. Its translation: CASSQGARWQETQYF.

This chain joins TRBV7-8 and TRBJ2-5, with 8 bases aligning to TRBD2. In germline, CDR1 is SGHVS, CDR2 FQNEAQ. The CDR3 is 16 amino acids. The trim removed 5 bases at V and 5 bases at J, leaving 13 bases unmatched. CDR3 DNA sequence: TGTGCCAGCAGCCGAGGCCACCGGGAGGGCCGGGAGACCCAGTACTTC. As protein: CASSRGHREGRETQYF.

In DNA, the CDR3 is TGTGCCAGTAGTACCCAGAGCAGCGGGAGAAATGAGCAGTTCTTC. Translating gives CASSTQSSGRNEQFF. V and J are TRBV19 and TRBJ2-1; 8 bases are a match to TRBD2. In germline, CDR1 is LNHDA, CDR2 SQIVND (reference sequence). There are 15 residues in the CDR3. J lost 7 bases, V lost 4 bases, and 9 bases had no gene match. Full variable domain (outside the CDR3, taken from reference TRBV19 and TRBJ2-1): DGGITQSPKYLFRKEGQNVTLSCEQNLNHDAMYWYRQDPGQGLRLIYYSQIVNDFQKGDIAEGYSVSREKKESFPLTVTSAQKNPTAFYLCASSTQSSGRNEQFFGPGTRLTVL.

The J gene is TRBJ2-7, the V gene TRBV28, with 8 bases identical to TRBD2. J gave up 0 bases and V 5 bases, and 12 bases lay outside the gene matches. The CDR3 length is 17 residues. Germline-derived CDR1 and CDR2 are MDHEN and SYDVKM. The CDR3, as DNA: TGTGCCAGCAGTGAACCTAGCGGGTCCCCGGACTCCTACGAGCAGTACTTC. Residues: CASSEPSGSPDSYEQYF. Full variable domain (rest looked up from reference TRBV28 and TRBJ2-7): DVKVTQSSRYLVKRTGEKVFLECVQDMDHENMFWYRQDPGLGLRLIYFSYDVKMKEKGDIPEGYSVSREKKERFSLILESASTNQTSMYLCASSEPSGSPDSYEQYFGPGTRLTVT.

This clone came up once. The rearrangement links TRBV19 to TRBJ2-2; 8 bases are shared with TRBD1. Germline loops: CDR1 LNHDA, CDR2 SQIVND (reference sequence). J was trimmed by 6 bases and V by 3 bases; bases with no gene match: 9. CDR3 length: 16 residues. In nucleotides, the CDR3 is TGTGCCAGTAGTATGACGCAGGGGGCTTCCGCCGGGGAGCTGTTTTTT. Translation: CASSMTQGASAGELFF.

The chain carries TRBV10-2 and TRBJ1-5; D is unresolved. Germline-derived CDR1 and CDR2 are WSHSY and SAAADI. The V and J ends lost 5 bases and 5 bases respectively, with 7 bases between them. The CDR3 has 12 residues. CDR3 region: CASSNLDQPQHF. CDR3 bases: TGCGCCAGCAGTAACTTAGATCAGCCCCAGCATTTT.

The CDR3 here is CASSLAGQQPQHF. The CDR3 DNA reads as TGTGCCAGCAGCTTAGCAGGGCAACAGCCCCAGCATTTT. This chain connects TRBV7-2 to TRBJ1-5; D remains ambiguous. V was trimmed by 0 bases and J by 7 bases, leaving 7 bases between them. Germline CDR1 SGHTA, CDR2 FQGNSA. The CDR3 has 13 amino acids.

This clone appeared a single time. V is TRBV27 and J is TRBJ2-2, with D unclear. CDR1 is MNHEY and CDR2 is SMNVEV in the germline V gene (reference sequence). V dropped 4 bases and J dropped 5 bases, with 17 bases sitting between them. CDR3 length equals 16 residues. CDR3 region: CASSSIVQYSTGELFF. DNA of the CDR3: TGTGCCAGCAGTTCTATTGTCCAGTACAGTACCGGGGAGCTGTTTTTT.

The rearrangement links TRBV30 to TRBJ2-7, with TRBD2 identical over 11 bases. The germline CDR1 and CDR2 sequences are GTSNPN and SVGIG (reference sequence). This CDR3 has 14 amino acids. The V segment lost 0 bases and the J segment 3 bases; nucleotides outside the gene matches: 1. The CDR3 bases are TGTGCCTGGAGTGTACTAGCGGGAGACTACGAGCAGTACTTC. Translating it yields CAWSVLAGDYEQYF.

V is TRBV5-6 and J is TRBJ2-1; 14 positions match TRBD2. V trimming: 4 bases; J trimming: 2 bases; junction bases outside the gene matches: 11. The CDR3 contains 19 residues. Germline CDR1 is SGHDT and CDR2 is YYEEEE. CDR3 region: CASSRGWGTSGSPYNEQFF. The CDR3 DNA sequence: TGTGCCAGCAGCCGTGGATGGGGGACTAGCGGGAGCCCCTACAATGAGCAGTTCTTC.

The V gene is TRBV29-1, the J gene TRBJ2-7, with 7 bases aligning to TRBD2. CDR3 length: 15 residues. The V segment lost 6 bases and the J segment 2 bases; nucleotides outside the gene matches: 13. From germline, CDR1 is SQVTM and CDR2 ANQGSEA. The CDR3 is CSVLLAAGVPYEQYF. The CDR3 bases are TGCAGCGTCCTTCTAGCGGCGGGAGTTCCCTACGAGCAGTACTTC.

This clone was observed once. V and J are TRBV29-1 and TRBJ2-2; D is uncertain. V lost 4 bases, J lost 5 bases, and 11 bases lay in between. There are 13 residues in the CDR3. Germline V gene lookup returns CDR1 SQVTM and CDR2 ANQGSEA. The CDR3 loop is CSVGVGWTGELFF. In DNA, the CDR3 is TGCAGCGTTGGGGTGGGGTGGACCGGGGAGCTGTTTTTT.

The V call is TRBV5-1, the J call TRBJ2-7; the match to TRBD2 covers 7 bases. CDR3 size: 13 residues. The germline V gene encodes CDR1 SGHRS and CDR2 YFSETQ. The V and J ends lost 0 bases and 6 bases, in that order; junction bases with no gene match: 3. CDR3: CASSLARGGEQYF. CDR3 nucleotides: TGCGCCAGCAGCTTGGCCCGCGGGGGCGAGCAGTACTTC.

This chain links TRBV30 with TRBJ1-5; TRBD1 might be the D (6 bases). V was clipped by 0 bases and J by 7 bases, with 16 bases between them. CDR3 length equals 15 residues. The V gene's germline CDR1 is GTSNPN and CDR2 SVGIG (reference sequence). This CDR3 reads CAWSVPVRGWQPQHF. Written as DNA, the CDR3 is TGTGCCTGGAGTGTACCGGTCAGGGGTTGGCAGCCCCAGCATTTT.

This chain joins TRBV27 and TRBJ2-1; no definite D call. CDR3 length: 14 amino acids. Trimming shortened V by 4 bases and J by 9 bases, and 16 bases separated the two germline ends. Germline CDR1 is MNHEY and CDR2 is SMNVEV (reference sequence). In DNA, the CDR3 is TGTGCCAGCAGTTATGTAGGTAGCCGCAGTGAGCAGTTCTTC. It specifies CASSYVGSRSEQFF.